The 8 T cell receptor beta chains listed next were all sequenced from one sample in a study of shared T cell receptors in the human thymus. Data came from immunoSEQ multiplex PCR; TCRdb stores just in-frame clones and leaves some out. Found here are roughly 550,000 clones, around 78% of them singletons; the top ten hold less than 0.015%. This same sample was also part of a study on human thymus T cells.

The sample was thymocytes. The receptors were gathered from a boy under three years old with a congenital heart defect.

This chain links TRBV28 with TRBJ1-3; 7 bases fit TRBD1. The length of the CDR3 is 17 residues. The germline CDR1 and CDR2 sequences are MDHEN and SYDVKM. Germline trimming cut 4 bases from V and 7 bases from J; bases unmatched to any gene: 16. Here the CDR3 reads CASSSIDREYRCNTIYF. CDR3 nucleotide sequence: TGTGCCAGCAGTTCAATCGACAGGGAATACAGGTGTAACACCATATATTTT.

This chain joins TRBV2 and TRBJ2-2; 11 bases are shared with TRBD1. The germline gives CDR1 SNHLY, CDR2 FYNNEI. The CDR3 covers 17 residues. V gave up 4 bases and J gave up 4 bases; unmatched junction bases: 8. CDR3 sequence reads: CASSGGTGTGGTGELFF. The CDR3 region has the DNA TGTGCCAGCAGTGGGGGGACGGGGACAGGGGGCACCGGGGAGCTGTTTTTT.

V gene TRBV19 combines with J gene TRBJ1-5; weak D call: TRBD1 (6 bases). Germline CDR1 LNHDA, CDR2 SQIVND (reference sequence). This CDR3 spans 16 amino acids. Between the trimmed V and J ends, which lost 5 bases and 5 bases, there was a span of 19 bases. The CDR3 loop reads CASSVHRASWDQPQHF. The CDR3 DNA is TGTGCCAGTAGTGTTCACAGGGCAAGTTGGGATCAGCCCCAGCATTTT.

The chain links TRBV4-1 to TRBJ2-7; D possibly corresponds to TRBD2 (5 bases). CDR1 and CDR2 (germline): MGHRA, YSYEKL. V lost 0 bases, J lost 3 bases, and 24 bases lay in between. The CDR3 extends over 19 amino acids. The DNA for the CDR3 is TGCGCCAGCAGCCAAGATCCCCCGCGTGTGGCTAGCCCTGGCTACGAGCAGTACTTC. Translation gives CASSQDPPRVASPGYEQYF.

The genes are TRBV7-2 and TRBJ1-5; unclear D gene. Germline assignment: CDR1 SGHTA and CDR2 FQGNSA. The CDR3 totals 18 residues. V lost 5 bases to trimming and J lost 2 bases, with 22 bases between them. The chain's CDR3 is CASSDEGGQLRRNQPQHF. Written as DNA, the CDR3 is TGTGCCAGCAGCGACGAAGGAGGGCAGCTTAGGCGCAATCAGCCCCAGCATTTT.

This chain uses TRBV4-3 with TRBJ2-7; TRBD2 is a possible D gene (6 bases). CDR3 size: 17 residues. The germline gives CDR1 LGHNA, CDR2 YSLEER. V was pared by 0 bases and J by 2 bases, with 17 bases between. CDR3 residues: CASSQDWGGTTPYEQYF. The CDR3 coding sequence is TGCGCCAGCAGCCAAGATTGGGGCGGGACCACCCCCTACGAGCAGTACTTC.

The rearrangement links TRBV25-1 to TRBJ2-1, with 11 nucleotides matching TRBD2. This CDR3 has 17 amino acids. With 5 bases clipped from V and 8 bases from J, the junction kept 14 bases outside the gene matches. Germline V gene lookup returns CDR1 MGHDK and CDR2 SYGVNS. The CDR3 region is CASSPGGSGRAWDEQFF. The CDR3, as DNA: TGTGCCAGCAGTCCCGGGGGTAGCGGGAGGGCTTGGGATGAGCAGTTCTTC.

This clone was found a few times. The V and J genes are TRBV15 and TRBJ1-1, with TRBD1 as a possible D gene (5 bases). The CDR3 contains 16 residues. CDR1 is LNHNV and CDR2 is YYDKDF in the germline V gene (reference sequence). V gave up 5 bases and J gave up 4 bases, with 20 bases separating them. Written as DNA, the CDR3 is TGTGCCACCAGCTCCAGCGTCGGTCGGGGGGGCACTGAAGCTTTCTTT. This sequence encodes CATSSSVGRGGTEAFF.